What follows is one T cell receptor beta chain and its context. This sample is drawn from a study of T cell changes during pregnancy in multiple sclerosis. The V gene's germline CDR1 is SNHLY and CDR2 FYNNEI. CDR3 length: 11 amino acids. V was pared by 8 bases and J by 5 bases, with 9 bases between. Only in-frame clones appear in the TCRdb table, and some are missing; sequencing was by immunoSEQ multiplex PCR. The table shows 40,000 to 45,000 clones, with 80% to 90% occurring only once. The origin of this receptor is a female donor with multiple sclerosis, enrolled in a pregnancy study. The starting material was CD4+ T cells from peripheral blood mononuclear cells, obtained in the first trimester of pregnancy. The V gene is TRBV2, the J gene TRBJ2-5; no clear D gene. Written as DNA, the CDR3 is TGTGCCAGCGGGTCCGGGGAGACCCAGTACTTC. Amino acid sequence: CASGSGETQYF.